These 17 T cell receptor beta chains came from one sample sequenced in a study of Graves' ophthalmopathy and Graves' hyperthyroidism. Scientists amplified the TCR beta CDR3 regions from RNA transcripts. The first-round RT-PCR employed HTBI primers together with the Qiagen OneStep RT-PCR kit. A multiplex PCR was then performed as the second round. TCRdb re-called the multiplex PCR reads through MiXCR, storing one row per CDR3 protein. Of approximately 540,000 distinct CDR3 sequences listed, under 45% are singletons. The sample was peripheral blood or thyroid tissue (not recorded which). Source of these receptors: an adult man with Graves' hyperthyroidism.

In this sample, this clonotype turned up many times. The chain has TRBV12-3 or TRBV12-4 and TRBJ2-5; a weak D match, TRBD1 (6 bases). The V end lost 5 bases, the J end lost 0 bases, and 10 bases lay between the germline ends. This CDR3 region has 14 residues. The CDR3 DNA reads TGTGCCAGCAGTGGACAGCATTACCAAGAGACCCAGTACTTC. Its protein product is CASSGQHYQETQYF.

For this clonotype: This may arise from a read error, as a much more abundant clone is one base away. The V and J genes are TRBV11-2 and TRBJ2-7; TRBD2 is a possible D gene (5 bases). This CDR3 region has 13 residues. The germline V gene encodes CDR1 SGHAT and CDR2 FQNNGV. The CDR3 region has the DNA TGTGCCAGCAGTTCATCGGACTCCTACAAGCAGTACTTC. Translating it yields CASSSSDSYKQYF.

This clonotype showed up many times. For the CDR3, the DNA is TGTGCCAGCAGTCTGTTGGTGGGACAGGGCAGCAATCAGCCCCAGCATTTT. The encoded protein is CASSLLVGQGSNQPQHF. V is TRBV12-3 or TRBV12-4 and J is TRBJ1-5; the match to TRBD1 covers 9 bases. V lost 5 bases and J lost 1; bases outside the gene matches: 9. The length of the CDR3 is 17 residues.

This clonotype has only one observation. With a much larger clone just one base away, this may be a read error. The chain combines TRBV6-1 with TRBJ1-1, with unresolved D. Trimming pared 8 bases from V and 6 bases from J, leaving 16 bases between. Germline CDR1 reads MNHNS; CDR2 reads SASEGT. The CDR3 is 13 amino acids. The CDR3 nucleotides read TGTGCCAGCGACTACCAGAGAAACGCTGAAGCTTTCTTT. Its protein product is CASDYQRNAEAFF.

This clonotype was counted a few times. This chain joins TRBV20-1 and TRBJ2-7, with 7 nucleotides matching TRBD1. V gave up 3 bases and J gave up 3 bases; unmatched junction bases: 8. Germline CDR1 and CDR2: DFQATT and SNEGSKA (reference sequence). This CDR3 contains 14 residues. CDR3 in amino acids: CSARSSRGIYEQYF. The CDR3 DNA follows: TGCAGTGCTAGGTCGTCCAGGGGGATCTACGAGCAGTACTTC.

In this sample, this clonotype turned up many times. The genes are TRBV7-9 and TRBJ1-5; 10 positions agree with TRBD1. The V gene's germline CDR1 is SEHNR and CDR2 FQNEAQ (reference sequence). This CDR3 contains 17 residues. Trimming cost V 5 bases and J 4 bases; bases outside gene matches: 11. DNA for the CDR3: TGTGCCAGCAGCCCGTGGACAGGGGGAATAAGTAATCAGCCCCAGCATTTT. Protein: CASSPWTGGISNQPQHF. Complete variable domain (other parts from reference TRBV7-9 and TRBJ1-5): DTGVSQNPRHKITKRGQNVTFRCDPISEHNRLYWYRQTLGQGPEFLTYFQNEAQLEKSRLLSDRFSAERPKGSFSTLEIQRTEQGDSAMYLCASSPWTGGISNQPQHFGDGTRLSIL.

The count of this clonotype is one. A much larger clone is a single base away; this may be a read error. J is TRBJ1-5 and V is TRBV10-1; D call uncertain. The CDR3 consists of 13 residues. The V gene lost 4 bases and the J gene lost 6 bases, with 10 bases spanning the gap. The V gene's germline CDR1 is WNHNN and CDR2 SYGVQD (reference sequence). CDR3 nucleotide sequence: TGCGCCAGCAGTGGGTCTCTGGTTCAGCCCCAGCATTTT. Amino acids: CASSGSLVQPQHF.

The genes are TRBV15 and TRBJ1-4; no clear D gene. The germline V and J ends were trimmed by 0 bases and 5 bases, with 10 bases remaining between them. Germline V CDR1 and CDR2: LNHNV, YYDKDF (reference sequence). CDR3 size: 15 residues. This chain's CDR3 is CATSRDPGRNEKLFF. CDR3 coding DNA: TGTGCCACCAGCAGAGATCCGGGCAGGAATGAAAAACTGTTTTTT.

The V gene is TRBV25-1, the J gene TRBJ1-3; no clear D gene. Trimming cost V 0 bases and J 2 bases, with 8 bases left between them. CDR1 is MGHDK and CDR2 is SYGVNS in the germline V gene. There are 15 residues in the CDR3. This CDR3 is CASSEYRNAGNTIYF. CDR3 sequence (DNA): TGTGCCAGCAGTGAATACAGGAACGCTGGAAACACCATATATTTT.

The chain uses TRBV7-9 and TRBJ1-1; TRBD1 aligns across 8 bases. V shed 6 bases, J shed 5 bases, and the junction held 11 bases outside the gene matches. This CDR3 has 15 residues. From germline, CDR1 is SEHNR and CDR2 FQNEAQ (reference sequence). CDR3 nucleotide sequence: TGTGCCAGCAGATCCGGACAGGGACCGAGGACTGAAGCTTTCTTT. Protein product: CASRSGQGPRTEAFF.

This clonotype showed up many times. The CDR3 protein is CSVASGTANTEAFF. The CDR3 DNA is TGCAGCGTGGCCTCCGGGACAGCGAACACTGAAGCTTTCTTT. V is TRBV29-1 and J is TRBJ1-1, with 7 bases aligning to TRBD1. Germline lookup yields CDR1 SQVTM and CDR2 ANQGSEA. This CDR3 is built from 14 residues. The trim removed 6 bases at V and 1 base at J, leaving 8 bases unmatched.

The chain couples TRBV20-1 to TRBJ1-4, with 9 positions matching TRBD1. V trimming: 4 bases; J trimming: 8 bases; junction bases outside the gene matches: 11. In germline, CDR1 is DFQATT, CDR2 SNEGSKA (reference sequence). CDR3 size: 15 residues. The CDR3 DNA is TGCAGTGCTACCCAAATACAGGGGGCTAGAGAAAAACTGTTTTTT. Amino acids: CSATQIQGAREKLFF.

The CDR3 spells CASSAAVGEKLFF. DNA for the CDR3: TGCGCCAGCAGCGCAGCCGTCGGTGAAAAACTGTTTTTT. The V gene is TRBV5-1, the J gene TRBJ1-4; unclear D gene. CDR3 length: 13 residues. The germline V gene encodes CDR1 SGHRS and CDR2 YFSETQ. The V end was cut by 4 bases, the J end by 7 bases, with 11 bases between.

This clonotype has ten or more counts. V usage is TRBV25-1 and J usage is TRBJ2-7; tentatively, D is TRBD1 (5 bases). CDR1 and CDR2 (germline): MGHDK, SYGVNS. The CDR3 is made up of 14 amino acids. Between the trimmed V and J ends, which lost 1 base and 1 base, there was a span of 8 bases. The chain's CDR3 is CASSEFKGSYEQYF. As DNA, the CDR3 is TGTGCCAGCAGTGAATTTAAGGGGTCCTACGAGCAGTACTTC.

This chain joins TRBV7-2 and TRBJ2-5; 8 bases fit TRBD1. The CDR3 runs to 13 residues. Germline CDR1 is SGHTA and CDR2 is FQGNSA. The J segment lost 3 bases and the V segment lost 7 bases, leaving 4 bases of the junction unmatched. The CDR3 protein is CASTADREETQYF. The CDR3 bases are TGTGCCAGCACCGCGGACAGGGAAGAGACCCAGTACTTC.

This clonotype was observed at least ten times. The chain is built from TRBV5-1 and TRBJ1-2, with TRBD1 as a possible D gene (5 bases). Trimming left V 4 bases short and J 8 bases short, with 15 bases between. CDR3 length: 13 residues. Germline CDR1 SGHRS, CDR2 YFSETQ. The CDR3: CASSPGAGEGYTF. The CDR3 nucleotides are TGCGCCAGCAGCCCCGGGGCAGGTGAAGGCTACACCTTC.

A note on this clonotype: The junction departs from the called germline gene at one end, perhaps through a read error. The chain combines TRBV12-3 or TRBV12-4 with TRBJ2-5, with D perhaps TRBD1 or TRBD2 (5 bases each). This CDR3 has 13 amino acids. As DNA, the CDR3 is TGTGCCAGCAGTCCCGGGACGGAAGAGGCCCAGTACTTC. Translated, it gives CASSPGTEEAQYF.